This T cell receptor beta chain was obtained from a study of blood T cell repertoires in COVID-19. Study context: Whether acute or convalescent, the COVID-19 samples came from the United States, Italy and Spain. From T cells, B-cell-depleted T cells, or PBMCs came the material, which was cDNA or gDNA.

Recruited during active infection, patients (from Seattle) were subsequently followed longitudinally. TCRdb's copy holds only in-frame clones and misses some; the assay was immunoSEQ multiplex PCR. Of fewer than 350,000 clones listed, roughly 90% are singletons. The length of the CDR3 is 12 residues. Trimming pared 5 bases from V and 4 bases from J, leaving 8 bases between. The V gene is TRBV12-3 or TRBV12-4, the J gene TRBJ1-2; tentative D call: TRBD1 (5 bases). The material sequenced was peripheral blood. This receptor was identified in a woman aged 25 to 39 with COVID-19, enrolled during active disease. CDR3 region: CASSQGGYGYTF. The CDR3 nucleotides are TGTGCCAGCAGTCAGGGTGGCTATGGCTACACCTTC.